What follows are 29 T cell receptor beta chains derived from one specimen sequenced in a study of T cell responses to AZD1222 COVID-19 vaccine. This table comes from immunoSEQ multiplex PCR, and its TCRdb copy is limited to in-frame clones, with some not included. The data contain about 110,000 clones, less than 95% of them singletons. This specimen was peripheral blood, taken on day 0 of AZD1222 vaccination. The receptor source for this set is an adult in good health.

V gene TRBV28 combines with J gene TRBJ2-7, with D possibly matching TRBD1 (6 bases). This CDR3 spans 15 amino acids. CDR1 MDHEN and CDR2 SYDVKM come from the germline V gene. V lost 7 bases to trimming and J lost 4 bases, with 20 bases between them. Here the CDR3 reads CASTQAPQGSYEQYF. CDR3 sequence (DNA): TGTGCCAGCACCCAGGCGCCACAGGGTTCGTACGAGCAGTACTTC.

The chain combines TRBV11-3 with TRBJ1-1; D may be TRBD1 (5 bases). Trimming removed 5 bases at V and 0 bases at J, with 13 bases between. Germline V CDR1 and CDR2: SGHNT, YENEEA. The CDR3 covers 15 residues. The CDR3 DNA sequence: TGTGCCAGCAGCCCTCGACAGATCATGAACACTGAAGCTTTCTTT. It codes for CASSPRQIMNTEAFF. The complete variable domain, with remaining parts taken from reference TRBV11-3 and TRBJ1-1, reads EAGVVQSPRYKIIEKKQPVAFWCNPISGHNTLYWYLQNLGQGPELLIRYENEEAVDDSQLPKDRFSAERLKGVDSTLKIQPAELGDSAVYLCASSPRQIMNTEAFFGQGTRLTVV.

The genes are TRBV19 and TRBJ2-6, with D uncertain. V was cut by 2 bases and J by 1 base, with 6 bases left in between. The CDR3 sequence is 15 residues long. The germline CDR1 and CDR2 sequences are LNHDA and SQIVND (reference sequence). CDR3 region: CASSIMGSGANVLTF. CDR3 DNA: TGTGCCAGTAGTATAATGGGATCTGGGGCCAACGTCCTGACTTTC.

The CDR3 DNA follows: TGTGCCAGCAGAGGGGTCATGAACACTGAAGCTTTCTTT. Its protein product is CASRGVMNTEAFF. V is TRBV28 and J is TRBJ1-1; possibly TRBD1 for D (5 bases). The V and J ends lost 6 bases and 0 bases respectively, with 8 bases between them. Germline V gives CDR1 MDHEN, CDR2 SYDVKM. The CDR3 has 13 amino acids.

J is TRBJ2-5 and V is TRBV12-5; D may be TRBD1 or TRBD2 (6 bases each). CDR3 size: 15 residues. Germline values: CDR1 LGHNT, CDR2 FRNRAP. The V gene lost 3 bases and the J gene lost 5 bases, with 16 bases spanning the gap. CDR3 DNA sequence: TGTGCTAGTGGTTTCCCACGAGGGGGGCAGGAGACCCAGTACTTC. Amino acids: CASGFPRGGQETQYF.

The chain is built from TRBV10-3 and TRBJ1-1; the D gene is possibly TRBD1 (6 bases). The V end lost 6 bases, the J end lost 1 base, and 12 bases lay between the germline ends. This CDR3 has 14 residues. Germline lookup yields CDR1 ENHRY and CDR2 SYGVKD. In DNA, the CDR3 is TGTGCCATCAGACCCCAGACAGGGAACACTGAAGCTTTCTTT. This gives the protein CAIRPQTGNTEAFF.

The rearrangement uses TRBV6-5 and TRBJ2-3, with D perhaps TRBD2 (5 bases). Germline CDR1 is MNHEY and CDR2 is SVGAGI. The CDR3 runs 13 residues. The germline V and J ends were trimmed by 6 bases and 3 bases, with 10 bases remaining between them. The chain's CDR3 is CASRGRGTDTQYF. In DNA form, the CDR3 reads TGTGCCAGCAGAGGGAGAGGGACAGATACGCAGTATTTT.

The chain combines TRBV5-6 with TRBJ1-2; D gene ambiguous. V lost 0 bases and J lost 8, with 8 bases in between. The CDR3 has 12 amino acids. Germline assignment: CDR1 SGHDT and CDR2 YYEEEE. In DNA form, the CDR3 reads TGTGCCAGCAGCTTGGGGTCTGGCGGCTACACCTTC. Encoded protein: CASSLGSGGYTF.

The chain couples TRBV11-2 to TRBJ2-1; the match to TRBD2 covers 13 bases. The CDR3 runs 17 residues. Per the germline V gene, CDR1 is SGHAT and CDR2 is FQNNGV. The trim removed 6 bases at V and 13 bases at J, leaving 18 bases unmatched. The CDR3 sequence: CASRVGLGTSGAPGQFF. The CDR3, as DNA: TGTGCCAGCAGGGTTGGGTTGGGGACTAGCGGGGCTCCCGGCCAGTTCTTC.

The chain links TRBV7-2 to TRBJ2-2; TRBD1 or TRBD2 may be the D gene (6 bases each). Germline V gene lookup returns CDR1 SGHTA and CDR2 FQGNSA. The length of the CDR3 is 17 residues. Trimming left V 4 bases short and J 0 bases short, with 15 bases between. The CDR3 nucleotides are TGTGCCAGCAGCTGGCTAGGAGGGGGTACGAACACCGGGGAGCTGTTTTTT. This codes for CASSWLGGGTNTGELFF.

The chain recombines TRBV2 with TRBJ2-1, with 13 bases identical to TRBD2. The ends lost 5 bases at V and 9 bases at J; junction bases unmatched: 7. Per the germline V gene, CDR1 is SNHLY and CDR2 is FYNNEI. This CDR3 is built from 15 residues. CDR3 in amino acids: CASSSTSGGGLEQFF. CDR3 in DNA: TGTGCCAGCAGTTCCACTAGCGGGGGGGGACTTGAGCAGTTCTTC.

The chain recombines TRBV4-1 with TRBJ2-5; D is perhaps TRBD2 (6 bases). Germline loops: CDR1 MGHRA, CDR2 YSYEKL. V gave up 2 bases and J gave up 5 bases, with 12 bases separating them. This CDR3 has 14 residues. The CDR3 here is CASSQSAGRETQYF. DNA of the CDR3: TGCGCCAGCAGCCAATCCGCAGGGAGGGAGACCCAGTACTTC.

V gene TRBV6-4 combines with J gene TRBJ2-3, with unresolved D. The CDR3 length is 14 residues. Germline CDR1 and CDR2: MRHNA and SNTAGT. V was cut by 4 bases and J by 2 bases, with 10 bases left in between. The CDR3 region is CASSVGRSTDTQYF. The CDR3 DNA reads as TGTGCCAGCAGTGTTGGCAGATCCACAGATACGCAGTATTTT.

The chain joins TRBV5-1 to TRBJ2-1; D gene unclear. CDR1 and CDR2 from the germline V gene are SGHRS and YFSETQ. The CDR3 runs 13 residues. The V end lost 2 bases, the J end lost 5 bases, and 8 bases lay between the germline ends. This chain's CDR3 is CASSFQVHNEQFF. CDR3 DNA sequence: TGCGCCAGCAGCTTTCAGGTACACAATGAGCAGTTCTTC.

The chain combines TRBV3-1 (or the pseudogene TRBV3-2) with TRBJ1-2, with 8 bases that match TRBD1. CDR3 size: 12 residues. V shed 6 bases, J shed 7 bases, and the junction held 4 bases outside the gene matches. Germline loops: CDR1 LGHDT, CDR2 YNNKEL (reference sequence). The CDR3 protein is CASRPDRGGYTF. CDR3 nucleotide sequence: TGTGCCAGCAGACCCGACAGGGGTGGCTACACCTTC.

The chain joins TRBV12-3 or TRBV12-4 to TRBJ2-1; D gene unclear. The CDR3 runs 12 residues. Trimming shortened V by 5 bases and J by 6 bases, and 8 bases separated the two germline ends. In DNA form, the CDR3 reads TGTGCCAGCAGTCGAGCAGGCAATGAGCAGTTCTTC. It codes for CASSRAGNEQFF.

In this sample, this clone turned up a few times. The chain is built from TRBV30 and TRBJ1-3; unclear D gene. Trimming stripped 4 bases from V and 4 bases from J, with 8 bases between. This CDR3 spans 12 amino acids. In germline, CDR1 is GTSNPN, CDR2 SVGIG (reference sequence). The chain's CDR3 is CAWIGSGNTIYF. The CDR3 DNA reads as TGTGCCTGGATAGGGTCCGGAAACACCATATATTTT.

The genes are TRBV7-8 and TRBJ2-7; 12 bases fit TRBD1. V trimming: 5 bases; J trimming: 4 bases; junction bases outside the gene matches: 6. The CDR3 is made up of 15 amino acids. Germline V gene sequence: CDR1 SGHVS, CDR2 FQNEAQ. In DNA form, the CDR3 reads TGTGCCAGCAGCATCCGGGACAGGGGGCCTTACGAGCAGTACTTC. Translating it yields CASSIRDRGPYEQYF. Looking up the rest from reference TRBV7-8 and TRBJ2-7 gives the full variable domain: GAGVSQSPRYKVAKRGQDVALRCDPISGHVSLFWYQQALGQGPEFLTYFQNEAQLDKSGLPSDRFFAERPEGSVSTLKIQRTQQEDSAVYLCASSIRDRGPYEQYFGPGTRLTVT.

Only one count was recorded for this clone. V is TRBV13 and J is TRBJ1-6, with TRBD1 identical over 8 bases. J was trimmed by 6 bases and V by 0 bases; bases with no gene match: 4. This CDR3 has 16 residues. CDR1 PRHDT and CDR2 FYEKMQ come from the germline V gene (reference sequence). The CDR3 nucleotides are TGTGCCAGCAGCTTAGGGGGACAGGTATTTAATTCACCCCTCCACTTT. Translation: CASSLGGQVFNSPLHF.

V gene TRBV29-1 combines with J gene TRBJ2-7; D not certain. The V end lost 7 bases, the J end lost 0 bases, and 7 bases lay between the germline ends. The germline V gene has CDR1 SQVTM and CDR2 ANQGSEA. The CDR3 consists of 11 residues. The CDR3 is CSATVSYEQYF. The CDR3 DNA sequence: TGCAGCGCGACGGTCTCCTACGAGCAGTACTTC.

The chain employs TRBV9 and TRBJ1-4, with TRBD1 matching over 11 bases. This CDR3 has 15 residues. The germline V gene encodes CDR1 SGDLS and CDR2 YYNGEE. Germline trimming cut 4 bases from V and 7 bases from J; bases unmatched to any gene: 6. The CDR3 loop is CASSPGDRGTEKLFF. CDR3 coding DNA: TGTGCCAGCAGCCCCGGGGACAGGGGGACTGAAAAACTGTTTTTT.

This clone was counted a few times. This chain connects TRBV11-2 to TRBJ2-2; 10 nucleotides line up with TRBD2. CDR1 SGHAT and CDR2 FQNNGV come from the germline V gene. The CDR3 consists of 19 residues. The trim removed 8 bases at V and 4 bases at J, leaving 19 bases unmatched. The CDR3 DNA follows: TGTGCCAGCCGGCGGTGGGCTAGCGGGGGAGTACGCGCCACCGGGGAGCTGTTTTTT. Its protein product is CASRRWASGGVRATGELFF. Based on the CDR3 plus reference TRBV11-2 and TRBJ2-2, the full variable domain is EAGVAQSPRYKIIEKRQSVAFWCNPISGHATLYWYQQILGQGPKLLIQFQNNGVVDDSQLPKDRFSAERLKGVDSTLKIQPAKLEDSAVYLCASRRWASGGVRATGELFFGEGSRLTVL.

The V call is TRBV6-5, the J call TRBJ2-7, with 8 bases lining up with TRBD1. CDR3 length: 14 amino acids. Germline V lookup: CDR1 MNHEY, CDR2 SVGAGI. The V and J ends lost 6 bases and 0 bases, in that order; junction bases with no gene match: 4. The CDR3 sequence is CASRITGGSYEQYF. The CDR3 DNA sequence: TGTGCCAGCAGAATTACAGGGGGCTCCTACGAGCAGTACTTC.

This chain uses TRBV11-2 with TRBJ1-6, with 7 bases aligning to TRBD1. Per the germline V gene, CDR1 is SGHAT and CDR2 is FQNNGV. V shed 3 bases, J shed 6 bases, and the junction held 5 bases outside the gene matches. The CDR3 spans 15 residues. The CDR3 protein is CASSLTGYGNSPLHF. The CDR3 coding sequence is TGTGCCAGCAGCTTGACAGGGTACGGTAATTCACCCCTCCACTTT.

The chain carries TRBV29-1 and TRBJ2-3; D gene ambiguous. This CDR3 is built from 13 residues. Trimming left V 7 bases short and J 0 bases short, with 11 bases between. Germline lookup yields CDR1 SQVTM and CDR2 ANQGSEA. In DNA, the CDR3 is TGCAGCGCGTCAGGAGAAAGCACAGATACGCAGTATTTT. Protein: CSASGESTDTQYF.

The V and J genes are TRBV27 and TRBJ2-2; D may be TRBD1 or TRBD2 (6 bases each). CDR1 and CDR2 from the germline V gene are MNHEY and SMNVEV (reference sequence). There are 15 residues in the CDR3. The germline V and J ends were trimmed by 6 bases and 4 bases, with 15 bases remaining between them. The CDR3: CASSSRGARTGELFF. DNA of the CDR3: TGTGCCAGCAGCTCGAGGGGGGCTCGCACCGGGGAGCTGTTTTTT.

V and J are TRBV10-1 and TRBJ2-7; tentative D call: TRBD2 (7 bases). The CDR3 is 14 residues long. Germline assignment: CDR1 WNHNN and CDR2 SYGVQD (reference sequence). V shed 5 bases and J shed 6 bases, with 17 bases lying between them. The CDR3 loop is CASSSGGGRTEQYF. DNA for the CDR3: TGCGCCAGCAGTTCTGGGGGGGGGCGGACCGAGCAGTACTTC.

V gene TRBV27 combines with J gene TRBJ2-7; D may be TRBD1 (5 bases). The V and J ends lost 0 bases and 0 bases respectively, with 9 bases between them. The germline CDR1 and CDR2 sequences are MNHEY and SMNVEV (reference sequence). The CDR3 has 15 amino acids. CDR3 DNA sequence: TGTGCCAGCAGTTTATCGTTTGACAGCTCCTACGAGCAGTACTTC. It is translated as CASSLSFDSSYEQYF.

The genes are TRBV19 and TRBJ2-1; 11 bases match TRBD2. CDR1 and CDR2 from the germline V gene are LNHDA and SQIVND (reference sequence). V lost 1 base to trimming and J lost 1 base; unmatched junction nucleotides: 9. The CDR3 contains 19 residues. CDR3 protein: CASSIGVSSGGRSYNEQFF. Written as DNA, the CDR3 is TGTGCCAGTAGTATAGGTGTATCTAGCGGGGGGAGGTCCTACAATGAGCAGTTCTTC.